A selection of T cell receptor beta chains follows, all from one sample in a study of identifying expanded T cells in peripheral blood. The method was immunoSEQ multiplex PCR; TCRdb's version includes in-frame clones alone and lacks a portion of them. The repertoire holds around 75,000 clones, with under 90% as singletons. Sequenced: blood. The receptor set was obtained from a person aged 18 to 69 in good health. CDR3s include the opening cysteine and the closing phenylalanine or tryptophan. D genes are given only for firm matches. Some rows have no size entry. The others give once, few or many, or a class for an expanded clone.

j_gene: TRBJ2-7
d_gene: NA
abundance: NA
v_gene: TRBV5-1
CDR3aa: CASSLGGTGEQYF

j_gene: TRBJ2-5
d_gene: NA
abundance: few
v_gene: TRBV28
CDR3aa: CASSLGGSQETQYF

j_gene: TRBJ2-2
d_gene: TRBD1
abundance: NA
v_gene: TRBV6-6
CDR3aa: CASSAGQGANGELFF

j_gene: TRBJ2-5
d_gene: TRBD2
abundance: NA
v_gene: TRBV5-1
CDR3aa: CASSLGLAGEETQYF

j_gene: TRBJ2-7
d_gene: NA
abundance: NA
v_gene: TRBV2
CDR3aa: CASSDGAGYEQYF

j_gene: TRBJ1-1
d_gene: NA
abundance: NA
v_gene: TRBV7-2
CDR3aa: CASSTRTRVTEAFF

j_gene: TRBJ2-6
d_gene: NA
abundance: NA
v_gene: TRBV7-2
CDR3aa: CASNLDSGANVLTF

j_gene: TRBJ1-6
d_gene: NA
abundance: NA
v_gene: TRBV5-4
CDR3aa: CASSLVFAETNSPLHF

j_gene: TRBJ2-3
d_gene: TRBD2
abundance: NA
v_gene: TRBV28
CDR3aa: CASSLSASGVDTQYF

j_gene: TRBJ2-5
d_gene: TRBD2
abundance: NA
v_gene: TRBV7-3
CDR3aa: CASSLDPSGAQETQYF

j_gene: TRBJ2-3
d_gene: TRBD1
abundance: NA
v_gene: TRBV7-8
CDR3aa: CASRHIRDRGYFSTDTQYF

j_gene: TRBJ2-7
d_gene: TRBD2
abundance: NA
v_gene: TRBV4-1
CDR3aa: CASSQDPFSGRGAYEQYF

j_gene: TRBJ1-2
d_gene: TRBD1
abundance: NA
v_gene: TRBV5-4
CDR3aa: CASSPRTGVYGYTF

j_gene: TRBJ2-7
d_gene: NA
abundance: once
v_gene: TRBV7-9
CDR3aa: CASSQDPPYEQYF

j_gene: TRBJ2-3
d_gene: NA
abundance: NA
v_gene: TRBV6-6
CDR3aa: CASSYGPDPSTDTQYF

j_gene: TRBJ2-2
d_gene: TRBD1
abundance: NA
v_gene: TRBV4-3
CDR3aa: CASSQYDRAGTGELFF

j_gene: TRBJ2-3
d_gene: TRBD2
abundance: few
v_gene: TRBV7-2
CDR3aa: CASSRIDGGADTQYF